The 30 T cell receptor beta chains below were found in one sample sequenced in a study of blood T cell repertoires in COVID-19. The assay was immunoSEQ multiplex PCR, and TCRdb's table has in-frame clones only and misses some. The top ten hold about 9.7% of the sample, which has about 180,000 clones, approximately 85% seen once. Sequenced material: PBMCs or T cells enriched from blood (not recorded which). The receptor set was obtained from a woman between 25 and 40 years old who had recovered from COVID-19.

For the CDR3, the DNA is TGTGCCAGCATCGACAGGGGGCTAATCACCATATATTTT. Protein: CASIDRGLITIYF. V is TRBV28 and J is TRBJ1-3, with 10 bases identical to TRBD1. The CDR3 sequence is 13 residues long. The germline gives CDR1 MDHEN, CDR2 SYDVKM. V shed 7 bases and J 9 bases; nucleotides not matched to a gene: 6.

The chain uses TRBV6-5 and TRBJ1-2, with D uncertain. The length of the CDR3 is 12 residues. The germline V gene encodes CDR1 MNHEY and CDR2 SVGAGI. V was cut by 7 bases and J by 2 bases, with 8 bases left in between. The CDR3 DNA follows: TGTGCCAGCAAGGCACAGAACTATGGCTACACCTTC. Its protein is CASKAQNYGYTF.

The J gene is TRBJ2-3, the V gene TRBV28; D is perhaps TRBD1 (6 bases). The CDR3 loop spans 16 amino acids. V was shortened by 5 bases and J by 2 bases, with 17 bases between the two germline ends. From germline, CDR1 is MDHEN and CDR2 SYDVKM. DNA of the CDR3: TGTGCCAGCAGTCCAACCACAGGGCGCTTCACAGATACGCAGTATTTT. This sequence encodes CASSPTTGRFTDTQYF.

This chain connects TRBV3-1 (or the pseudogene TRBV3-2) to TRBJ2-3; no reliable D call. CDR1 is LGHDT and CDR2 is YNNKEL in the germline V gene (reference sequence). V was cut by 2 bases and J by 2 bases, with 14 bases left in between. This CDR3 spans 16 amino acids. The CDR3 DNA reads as TGTGCCAGCAGCCAAAGAGGTCTGACGATCACAGATACGCAGTATTTT. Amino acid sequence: CASSQRGLTITDTQYF.

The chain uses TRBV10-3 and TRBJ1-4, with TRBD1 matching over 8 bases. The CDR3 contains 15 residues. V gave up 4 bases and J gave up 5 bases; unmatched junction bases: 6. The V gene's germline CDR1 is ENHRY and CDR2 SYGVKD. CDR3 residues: CAISGSTGANEKLFF. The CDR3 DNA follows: TGTGCCATCAGTGGCTCGACAGGGGCAAATGAAAAACTGTTTTTT.

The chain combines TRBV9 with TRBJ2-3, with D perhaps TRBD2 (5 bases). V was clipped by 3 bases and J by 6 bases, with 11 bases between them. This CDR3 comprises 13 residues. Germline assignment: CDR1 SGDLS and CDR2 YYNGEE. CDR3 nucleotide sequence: TGTGCCAGCAGCGGAGGGAGTGGGGATACGCAGTATTTT. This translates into CASSGGSGDTQYF. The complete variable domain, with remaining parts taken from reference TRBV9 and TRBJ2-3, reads DSGVTQTPKHLITATGQRVTLRCSPRSGDLSVYWYQQSLDQGLQFLIQYYNGEERAKGNILERFSAQQFPDLHSELNLSSLELGDSALYFCASSGGSGDTQYFGPGTRLTVL.

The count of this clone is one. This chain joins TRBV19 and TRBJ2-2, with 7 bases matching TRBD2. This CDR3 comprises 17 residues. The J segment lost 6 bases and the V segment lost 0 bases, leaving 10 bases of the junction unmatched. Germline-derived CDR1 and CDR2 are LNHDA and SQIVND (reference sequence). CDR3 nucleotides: TGTGCCAGTAGTATAGAGTTTGCGGGAGTGGGGTCCGGGGAGCTGTTTTTT. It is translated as CASSIEFAGVGSGELFF.

CDR3 nucleotide sequence: TGTGCCAGCAGCGTAGGTGACAGGGGCTATGGCTACACCTTC. Protein product: CASSVGDRGYGYTF. The chain joins TRBV9 to TRBJ1-2; TRBD1 matches at 8 bases. CDR3 length: 14 amino acids. Germline V gene lookup returns CDR1 SGDLS and CDR2 YYNGEE. The V and J ends lost 0 bases and 4 bases, in that order; junction bases with no gene match: 2.

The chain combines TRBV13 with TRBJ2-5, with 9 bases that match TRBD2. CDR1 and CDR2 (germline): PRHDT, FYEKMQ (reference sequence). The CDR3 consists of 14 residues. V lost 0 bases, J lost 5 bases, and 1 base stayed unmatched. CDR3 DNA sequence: TGTGCCAGCAGCTTAGGTAGCGGGAGTGAGACCCAGTACTTC. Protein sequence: CASSLGSGSETQYF.

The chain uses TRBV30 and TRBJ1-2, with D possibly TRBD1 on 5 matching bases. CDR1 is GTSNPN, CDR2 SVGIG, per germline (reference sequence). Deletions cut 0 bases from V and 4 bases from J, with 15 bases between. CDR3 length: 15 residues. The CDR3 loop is CAWSVVPGRGYGYTF. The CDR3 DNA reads TGTGCCTGGAGTGTGGTCCCAGGGCGAGGCTATGGCTACACCTTC.

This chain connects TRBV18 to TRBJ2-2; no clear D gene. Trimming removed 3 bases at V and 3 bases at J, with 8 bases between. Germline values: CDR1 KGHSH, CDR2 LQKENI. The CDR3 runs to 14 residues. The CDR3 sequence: CASSPSLDTGELFF. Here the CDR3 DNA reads TGTGCCAGCTCACCGTCCCTAGACACCGGGGAGCTGTTTTTT. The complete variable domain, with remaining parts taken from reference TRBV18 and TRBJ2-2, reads NAGVMQNPRHLVRRRGQEARLRCSPMKGHSHVYWYRQLPEEGLKFMVYLQKENIIDESGMPKERFSAEFPKEGPSILRIQQVVRGDSAAYFCASSPSLDTGELFFGEGSRLTVL.

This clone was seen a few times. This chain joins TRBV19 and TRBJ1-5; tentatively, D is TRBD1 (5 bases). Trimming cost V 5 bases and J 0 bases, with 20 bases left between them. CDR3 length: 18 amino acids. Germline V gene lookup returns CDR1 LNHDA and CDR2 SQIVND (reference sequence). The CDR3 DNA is TGTGCCAGTAGTGTCGGTGGCAGGGCGGGATATAGCAATCAGCCCCAGCATTTT. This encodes CASSVGGRAGYSNQPQHF.

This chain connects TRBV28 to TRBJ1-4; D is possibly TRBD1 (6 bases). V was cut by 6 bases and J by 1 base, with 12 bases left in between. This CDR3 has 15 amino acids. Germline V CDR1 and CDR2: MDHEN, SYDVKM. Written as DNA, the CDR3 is TGTGCCAGCAGAACAGGGTTAGGAACTAATGAAAAACTGTTTTTT. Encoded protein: CASRTGLGTNEKLFF. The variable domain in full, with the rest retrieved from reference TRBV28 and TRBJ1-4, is DVKVTQSSRYLVKRTGEKVFLECVQDMDHENMFWYRQDPGLGLRLIYFSYDVKMKEKGDIPEGYSVSREKKERFSLILESASTNQTSMYLCASRTGLGTNEKLFFGSGTQLSVL.

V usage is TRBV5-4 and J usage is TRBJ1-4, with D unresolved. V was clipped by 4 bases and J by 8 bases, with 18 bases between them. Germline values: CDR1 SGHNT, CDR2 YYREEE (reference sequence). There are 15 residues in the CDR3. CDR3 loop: CASSPDRGRKEKLFF. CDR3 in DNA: TGTGCCAGCAGCCCCGATCGGGGAAGGAAGGAAAAACTGTTTTTT.

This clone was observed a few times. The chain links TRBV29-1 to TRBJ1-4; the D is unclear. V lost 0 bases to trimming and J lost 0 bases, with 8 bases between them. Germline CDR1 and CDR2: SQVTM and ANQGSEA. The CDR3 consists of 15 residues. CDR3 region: CSVEDQVATNEKLFF. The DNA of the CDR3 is TGCAGCGTTGAAGACCAGGTTGCAACTAATGAAAAACTGTTTTTT.

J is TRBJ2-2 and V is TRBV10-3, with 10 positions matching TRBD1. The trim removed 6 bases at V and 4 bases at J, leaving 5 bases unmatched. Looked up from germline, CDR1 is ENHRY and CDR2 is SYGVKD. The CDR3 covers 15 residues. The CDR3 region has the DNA TGTGCCATCAGCCGACAGGGGGCGCCCACCGGGGAGCTGTTTTTT. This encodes CAISRQGAPTGELFF.

The CDR3 sequence: CASSSGQGEETQYF. In DNA, the CDR3 is TGCGCCAGCAGCTCCGGACAGGGGGAAGAGACCCAGTACTTC. The chain links TRBV5-1 to TRBJ2-5; 10 bases are shared with TRBD1. The CDR3 is 14 residues long. CDR1 is SGHRS and CDR2 is YFSETQ in the germline V gene. V lost 3 bases and J lost 3; bases outside the gene matches: 2.

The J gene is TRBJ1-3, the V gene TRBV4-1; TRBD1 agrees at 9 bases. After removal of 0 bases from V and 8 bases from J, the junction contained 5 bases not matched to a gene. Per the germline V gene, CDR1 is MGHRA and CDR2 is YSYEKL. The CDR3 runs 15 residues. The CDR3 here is CASSQETQGAYTIYF. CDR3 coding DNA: TGCGCCAGCAGCCAAGAAACACAGGGGGCATACACCATATATTTT.

CDR3 coding DNA: TGCGCCAGCAGCCCTCCTCTTGGGGGGAGCGGGTACAATGAGCAGTTCTTC. Protein product: CASSPPLGGSGYNEQFF. V usage is TRBV4-1 and J usage is TRBJ2-1, with D maybe TRBD2 (6 bases). The CDR3 totals 17 residues. V was trimmed by 4 bases and J by 4 bases, leaving 20 bases between them. Germline lookup yields CDR1 MGHRA and CDR2 YSYEKL.

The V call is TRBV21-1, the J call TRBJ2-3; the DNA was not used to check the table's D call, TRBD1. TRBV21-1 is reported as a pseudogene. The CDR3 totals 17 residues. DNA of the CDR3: TGTGCCAGCAGCAAAAGGGGACAGGGGCCAAGCACAGATACGCAGTATTTT. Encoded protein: CASSKRGQGPSTDTQYF.

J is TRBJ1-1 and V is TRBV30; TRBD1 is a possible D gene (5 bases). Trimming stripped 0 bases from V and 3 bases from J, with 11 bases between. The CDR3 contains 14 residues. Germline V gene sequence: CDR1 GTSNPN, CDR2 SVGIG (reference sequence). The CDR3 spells CAWSVITGDTEAFF. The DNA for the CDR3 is TGTGCCTGGAGTGTAATAACAGGCGACACTGAAGCTTTCTTT.

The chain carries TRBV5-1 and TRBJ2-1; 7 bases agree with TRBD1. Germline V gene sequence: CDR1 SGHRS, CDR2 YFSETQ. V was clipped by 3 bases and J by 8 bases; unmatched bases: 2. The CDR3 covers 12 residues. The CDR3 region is CASSWDSHEQFF. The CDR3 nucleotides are TGCGCCAGCAGCTGGGACAGTCATGAGCAGTTCTTC.

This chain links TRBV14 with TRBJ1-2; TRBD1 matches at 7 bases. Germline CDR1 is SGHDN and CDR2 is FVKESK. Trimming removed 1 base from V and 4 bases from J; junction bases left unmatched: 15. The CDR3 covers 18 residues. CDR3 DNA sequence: TGTGCCAGCAGCCAAGTCCCGGGACAGTCTATGGGAGTCTATGGCTACACCTTC. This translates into CASSQVPGQSMGVYGYTF. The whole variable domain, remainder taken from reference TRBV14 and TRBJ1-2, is EAGVTQFPSHSVIEKGQTVTLRCDPISGHDNLYWYRRVMGKEIKFLLHFVKESKQDESGMPNNRFLAERTGGTYSTLKVQPAELEDSGVYFCASSQVPGQSMGVYGYTFGSGTRLTVV.

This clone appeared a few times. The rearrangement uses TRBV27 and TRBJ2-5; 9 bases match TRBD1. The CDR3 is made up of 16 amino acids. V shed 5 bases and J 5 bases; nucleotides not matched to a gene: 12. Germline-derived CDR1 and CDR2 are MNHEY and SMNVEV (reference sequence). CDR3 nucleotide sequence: TGTGCCAGCAGTAGCACGACAGGGGGTAGAGAGGAGACCCAGTACTTC. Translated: CASSSTTGGREETQYF.

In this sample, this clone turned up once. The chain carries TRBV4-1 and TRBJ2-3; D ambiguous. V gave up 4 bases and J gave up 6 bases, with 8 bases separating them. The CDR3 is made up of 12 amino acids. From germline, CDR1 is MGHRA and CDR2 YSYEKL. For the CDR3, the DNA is TGCGCCAGCAGCCCAACAGAGGATACGCAGTATTTT. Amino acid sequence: CASSPTEDTQYF.

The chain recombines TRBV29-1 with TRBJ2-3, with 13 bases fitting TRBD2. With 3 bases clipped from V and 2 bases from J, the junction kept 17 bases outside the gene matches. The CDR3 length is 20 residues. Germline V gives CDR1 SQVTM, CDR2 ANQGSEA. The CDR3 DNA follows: TGCAGCGTTGAGGGAGTTAGACTAGCGGGAGGTCGAGCCTTCACAGATACGCAGTATTTT. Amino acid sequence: CSVEGVRLAGGRAFTDTQYF.

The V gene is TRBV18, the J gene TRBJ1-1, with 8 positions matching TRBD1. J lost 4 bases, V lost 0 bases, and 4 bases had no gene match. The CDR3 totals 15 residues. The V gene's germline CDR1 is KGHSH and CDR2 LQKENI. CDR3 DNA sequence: TGTGCCAGCTCACCACCTAACAGGGGGATCACTGAAGCTTTCTTT. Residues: CASSPPNRGITEAFF.

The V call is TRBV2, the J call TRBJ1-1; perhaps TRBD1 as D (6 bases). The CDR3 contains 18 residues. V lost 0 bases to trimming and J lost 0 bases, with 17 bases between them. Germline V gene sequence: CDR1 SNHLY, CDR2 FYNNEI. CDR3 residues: CASSEALPLGHMNTEAFF. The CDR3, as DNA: TGTGCCAGCAGTGAAGCGCTACCTCTGGGACACATGAACACTGAAGCTTTCTTT. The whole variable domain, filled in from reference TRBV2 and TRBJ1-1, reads EPEVTQTPSHQVTQMGQEVILRCVPISNHLYFYWYRQILGQKVEFLVSFYNNEISEKSEIFDDQFSVERPDGSNFTLKIRSTKLEDSAMYFCASSEALPLGHMNTEAFFGQGTRLTVV.

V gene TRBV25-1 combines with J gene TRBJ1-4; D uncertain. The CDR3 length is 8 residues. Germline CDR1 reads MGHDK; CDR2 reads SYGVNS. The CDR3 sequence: CPGEKLFF. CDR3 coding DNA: TGTCCGGGAGAAAAACTGTTTTTT. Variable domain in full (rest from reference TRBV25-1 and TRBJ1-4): EADIYQTPRYLVIGTGKKITLECSQTMGHDKMYWYQQDPGMELHLIHYSYGVNSTEKGDLSSESTVSRIRTEHFPLTLESARPSHTSQYLCPGEKLFFGSGTQLSVL.

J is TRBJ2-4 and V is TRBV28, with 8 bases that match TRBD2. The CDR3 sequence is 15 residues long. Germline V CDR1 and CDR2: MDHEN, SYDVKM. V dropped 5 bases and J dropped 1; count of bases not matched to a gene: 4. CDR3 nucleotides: TGTGCCAGCAGTCACGGGAGGGCGGCCAAAAACATTCAGTACTTC. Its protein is CASSHGRAAKNIQYF. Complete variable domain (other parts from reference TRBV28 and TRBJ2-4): DVKVTQSSRYLVKRTGEKVFLECVQDMDHENMFWYRQDPGLGLRLIYFSYDVKMKEKGDIPEGYSVSREKKERFSLILESASTNQTSMYLCASSHGRAAKNIQYFGAGTRLSVL.